This T cell receptor (beta chain) was sequenced in a study of T cell repertoires in cytomegalovirus infection. Study-wide results and limits: People with CMV and the relevant HLA were identified by cumulative public TCR beta family frequency.

Each CDR3 protein gets one entry after TCRdb re-called the reads with MiXCR. The sample contains 150,000 or so distinct CDR3 sequences, 20% to 30% of which appear only once. Details on this clonotype: Its target is unknown.

The sequence derives from a human donor in good health (CMV status not recorded). Some clones in this sample may be carry-over from other donors' samples. Sequencing was carried out using PBMCs.

CDR3 sequence reads: CASSWRTATEAFF. The CDR3 DNA reads as TGTGCCAGCAGTTGGAGGACAGCCACTGAAGCTTTCTTT. The chain links TRBV28 to TRBJ1-1; tentative D call: TRBD1 (6 bases). V shed 4 bases and J shed 4 bases, with 10 bases lying between them. The CDR3 contains 13 residues. Looked up from germline, CDR1 is MDHEN and CDR2 is SYDVKM. Together with reference TRBV28 and TRBJ1-1, the CDR3 gives the full variable domain: DVKVTQSSRYLVKRTGEKVFLECVQDMDHENMFWYRQDPGLGLRLIYFSYDVKMKEKGDIPEGYSVSREKKERFSLILESASTNQTSMYLCASSWRTATEAFFGQGTRLTVV.